This TCR beta chain derives from a study of cytomegalovirus exposure and HLA in healthy donors. Study-wide findings and caveats: Accurate HLA-A and HLA-B prediction from TCR beta sequences was reported for most subjects. Sequencing likely produced, as an artifact, a cluster of highly shared sequence variants.

Healthy individuals who donated bone marrow served as the donors. Germline V CDR1 and CDR2: LNHDA, SQIVND (reference sequence). CDR3 length equals 15 residues. V lost 1 base and J lost 5, with 13 bases in between. Primers: 60 Vbeta forward and 13 Jbeta reverse. Assay used: immunoSEQ multiplex PCR; TCRdb lists only in-frame clones, some missing. The sample is made up of tens of thousands of clones, and the top ten hold more than 2% of it. Comments on this clone: Its target is unknown.

The J gene is TRBJ2-3, the V gene TRBV19, with TRBD1 as a possible D gene (5 bases). This TCR derives from a woman in her 40s in good health and CMV-seronegative. Material: PBMCs. The CDR3 DNA reads TGTGCCAGTAGTATAGCGGCAGGGTTGCTAGATACGCAGTATTTT. This encodes CASSIAAGLLDTQYF.